This is a list of T cell receptor beta chains from one sample in a study of Siglec-9 on CD8 T cells in melanoma. Assay: immunoSEQ multiplex PCR; the TCRdb copy retains only in-frame clones and omits some. The sample lists about 36,000 clones, about 80% seen once, with approximately 1.8% in the top ten. Sequencing was performed on Siglec-9- CD8+ T cells sorted from blood. These receptor sequences come from a human donor in good health. The CDR3 runs from the conserved cysteine through the conserved F or W. Fields, in order: clone size, D gene, J gene, V gene, CDR3 protein, CDR3 DNA. A D gene is named only where the DNA matches it firmly. The size of a clone is reported for some rows only, either as once, few or many, or as a class for expanded clones.

>-|TRBD2|TRBJ2-5|TRBV10-2
CASSSGGAWKTQYF
TGCGCCAGCAGTAGCGGGGGGGCCTGGAAGACCCAGTACTTC
>-|TRBD1|TRBJ2-1|TRBV29-1
CSVEDLGGYAYNEQFF
TGCAGCGTTGAAGATCTAGGGGGCTACGCCTACAATGAGCAGTTCTTC
>-|-|TRBJ2-1|TRBV15
CATSFGRGFDEQFF
TGTGCCACCAGCTTCGGTAGAGGGTTCGATGAGCAGTTCTTC
>-|TRBD1|TRBJ2-2|TRBV6-5
CASRGTGIAGELFF
TGTGCCAGCAGGGGGACAGGGATCGCCGGGGAGCTGTTTTTT
>-|TRBD2|TRBJ2-1|TRBV6-1
CASSEDPGTSGRVFNNEQFF
TGTGCCAGCAGTGAAGATCCGGGGACTAGCGGGAGGGTGTTCAACAATGAGCAGTTCTTC
>-|-|TRBJ2-2|TRBV12-2
CASRLVSGAGELFF
TGTGCAAGTCGCTTAGTATCAGGGGCCGGGGAGCTGTTTTTT
>once|TRBD2|TRBJ2-4|TRBV23-1
CASSQPMGQRGARAKNIQYF
TGCGCCAGCAGTCAGCCGATGGGGCAGCGGGGCGCAAGAGCCAAAAACATTCAGTACTTC
>-|-|TRBJ2-7|TRBV6-5
CASSYSSGESEQYF
TGTGCCAGCAGTTACTCGTCAGGGGAGTCCGAGCAGTACTTC
>-|-|TRBJ2-7|TRBV7-9
CASSSPYEQYF
TGTGCCAGCAGCTCCCCATACGAGCAGTACTTC
>-|-|TRBJ1-1|TRBV30
CAWSVPRNTEAFF
TGTGCCTGGAGTGTACCCAGGAACACTGAAGCTTTCTTT
>-|TRBD1|TRBJ1-5|TRBV2
CASSVRQGRISNQPQHF
TGTGCCAGCAGTGTTAGACAGGGTCGAATTAGTAATCAGCCCCAGCATTTT
>-|-|TRBJ1-2|TRBV29-1
CSVAGGDGYTF
TGCAGCGTTGCGGGGGGCGATGGCTACACCTTC
>-|TRBD1|TRBJ2-7|TRBV11-2
CASSDGTGRSYEQYF
TGTGCCAGCAGCGACGGGACAGGGCGCTCCTACGAGCAGTACTTC
>-|-|TRBJ2-7|TRBV7-9
CASSLLGAKAGPFYEQYF
TGTGCCAGCAGCTTATTGGGGGCCAAAGCCGGACCCTTCTACGAGCAGTACTTC
>-|-|TRBJ2-7|TRBV11-2
CASSLNMDLYEQYF
TGTGCCAGCAGCTTAAATATGGACCTCTACGAGCAGTACTTC
>-|-|TRBJ1-5|TRBV13
CASSFRGRFYSNQPQHF
TGTGCCAGCAGCTTCCGAGGACGCTTCTATAGCAATCAGCCCCAGCATTTT
>-|-|TRBJ1-5|TRBV28
CASAILRDNQPQHF
TGTGCCAGCGCCATTTTGAGAGACAATCAGCCCCAGCATTTT
>once|TRBD1|TRBJ1-6|TRBV7-9
CASSPRDSNSPLHF
TGTGCCAGCAGCCCTCGGGACAGCAATTCACCCCTCCACTTT
>-|-|TRBJ1-1|TRBV27
CASSPGRGTEAFF
TGTGCCAGCAGCCCGGGGCGAGGGACTGAAGCTTTCTTT
>-|TRBD2|TRBJ2-5|TRBV4-2
CASSQDYRGGIETQYF
TGTGCCAGCAGCCAAGATTACCGGGGGGGCATTGAGACCCAGTACTTC
>-|-|TRBJ1-1|TRBV27
CASNSGGLYTEAFF
TGTGCCAGCAACTCTGGGGGGTTATACACTGAAGCTTTCTTT
>-|-|TRBJ2-1|TRBV5-8
CASIEGYNEQFF
TGTGCCAGCATTGAGGGGTACAATGAGCAGTTCTTC
>-|-|TRBJ2-7|TRBV11-2
CASSFPGGLYEQYF
TGTGCCAGCAGCTTCCCAGGAGGACTGTACGAGCAGTACTTC
>-|TRBD1|TRBJ2-6|TRBV28
CASSFPRQGANGANVLTF
TGTGCCAGCAGTTTTCCCCGACAGGGTGCTAACGGGGCCAACGTCCTGACTTTC
>-|-|TRBJ2-7|TRBV7-9
CASSLVSHEQYF
TGTGCCAGCAGCTTAGTAAGCCACGAGCAGTACTTC
>-|TRBD1|TRBJ2-5|TRBV6-5
CASSYSEGTGRTQYF
TGTGCCAGCAGTTACTCCGAAGGGACAGGGAGGACCCAGTACTTC
>-|-|TRBJ1-1|TRBV27
CASSLFQNTEAFF
TGTGCCAGCAGTTTATTTCAGAACACTGAAGCTTTCTTT
>-|-|TRBJ1-6|TRBV10-2
CASSESQGWNSPLHF
TGCGCCAGCAGTGAGTCCCAAGGGTGGAATTCACCCCTCCACTTT
>-|TRBD2|TRBJ2-1|TRBV11-3
CASSFREAGVNEQFF
TGTGCCAGCAGCTTTCGGGAAGCGGGAGTGAATGAGCAGTTCTTC
>-|-|TRBJ2-7|TRBV29-1
CSVVALYEQYF
TGCAGCGTTGTCGCCCTCTACGAGCAGTACTTC
>-|-|TRBJ2-1|TRBV28
CASSLEGIREQFF
TGTGCCAGCAGTTTGGAGGGGATAAGGGAGCAGTTCTTC
>-|TRBD2|TRBJ2-3|TRBV9
CAGSPRGGGGTDTQYF
TGTGCCGGCAGCCCCCGTGGCGGGGGTGGCACAGATACGCAGTATTTT
>-|TRBD2|TRBJ2-1|TRBV25-1
CASSEDKREISYNEQFF
TGTGCCAGCAGTGAAGACAAGCGGGAGATATCCTACAATGAGCAGTTCTTC
>-|TRBD1|TRBJ2-5|TRBV14
CASSARTGTWETQYF
TGTGCCAGCAGCGCCCGGACAGGGACTTGGGAGACCCAGTACTTC
>-|TRBD1|TRBJ1-4|TRBV13
CASSSQTWTGSNEKLFF
TGTGCCAGCAGCTCACAGACATGGACAGGTAGTAATGAAAAACTGTTTTTT
>-|TRBD2|TRBJ2-7|TRBV15
CATSRSPMWEGLDEQYF
TGTGCCACCAGCAGATCTCCAATGTGGGAGGGCCTCGACGAGCAGTACTTC
>-|-|TRBJ2-3|TRBV6-5
CASSYGGDGADTQYF
TGTGCCAGCAGTTACGGCGGGGACGGTGCAGATACGCAGTATTTT
>-|TRBD1|TRBJ1-4|TRBV5-1
CASSSTGTETNEKLFF
TGCGCCAGCAGCTCTACCGGGACAGAGACTAATGAAAAACTGTTTTTT
>once|-|TRBJ2-1|TRBV7-8
CASSLSGGTDEQFF
TGTGCCAGCAGCTTATCTGGCGGAACGGATGAGCAGTTCTTC
>-|TRBD2|TRBJ2-1|TRBV7-2
CASSLTSGAHNEQFF
TGTGCCAGCAGCTTGACTAGCGGAGCTCACAATGAGCAGTTCTTC
>once|-|TRBJ2-7|TRBV11-2
CASSPRGEGHGEQYF
TGTGCCAGCAGCCCCAGGGGGGAGGGCCATGGCGAGCAGTACTTC
>-|TRBD2|TRBJ2-2|TRBV6-4
CASAAGADTGELFF
TGTGCCAGCGCAGCGGGAGCCGACACCGGGGAGCTGTTTTTT
>-|TRBD2|TRBJ2-7|TRBV5-1
CASSLAQRGVRKQYF
TGCGCCAGCAGCTTGGCCCAGCGGGGGGTGCGAAAGCAGTACTTC
>-|TRBD1|TRBJ2-1|TRBV7-9
CASSNRDRDDEQFF
TGTGCCAGCAGCAACCGGGACAGGGACGATGAGCAGTTCTTC
>-|-|TRBJ1-2|TRBV16
CASSQSTTGTLYGYTF
TGTGCCAGCAGCCAATCCACTACCGGGACCCTCTATGGCTACACCTTC
>-|TRBD2|TRBJ2-2|TRBV15
CATSELGGTGELFF
TGTGCCACCAGCGAGCTGGGGGGGACCGGGGAGCTGTTTTTT
>-|TRBD2|TRBJ2-7|TRBV28
CASSRPLAGGPGEQYF
TGTGCCAGTTCCCGTCCCCTAGCGGGAGGGCCCGGAGAGCAGTACTTC
>-|TRBD2|TRBJ2-3|TRBV13
CASSFAMTSGVTDTQYF
TGTGCCAGCAGCTTCGCGATGACTAGCGGGGTCACAGATACGCAGTATTTT
>-|-|TRBJ2-3|TRBV6-1
CASSETSLTDTQYF
TGTGCCAGCAGTGAAACTAGTCTTACAGATACGCAGTATTTT
>-|-|TRBJ2-1|TRBV7-2
CASSLALYEQFF
TGTGCCAGCAGCTTAGCCCTATATGAGCAGTTCTTC
>-|-|TRBJ2-1|TRBV5-1
CASSLEVAAYNEQFF
TGCGCCAGCAGCTTGGAGGTAGCGGCCTACAATGAGCAGTTCTTC